One and the same sample provided the 26 T cell receptor beta chains below, sequenced in a study of T cells in Graves' hyperthyroidism and ophthalmopathy. The TCR beta CDR3 regions underwent amplification using RNA transcripts as the source. A set of HTBI primers served as the primers for a first-round RT-PCR of the TCR CDR3. TCRdb redid the calling of the multiplex PCR reads with MiXCR, one entry per CDR3 protein. The repertoire consists of about 160,000 distinct CDR3 sequences, with about 9.4% occurring once and the leading ten covering around 20%. Input material: blood. These receptors were collected from a woman in her late teens or twenties with Graves' hyperthyroidism that later progressed to Graves' ophthalmopathy.

A few counts support this clonotype. The rearrangement links TRBV20-1 to TRBJ1-3; D unresolved. The CDR3 loop spans 15 amino acids. Germline V CDR1 and CDR2: DFQATT, SNEGSKA (reference sequence). V shed 3 bases and J shed 5 bases, with 17 bases lying between them. CDR3 sequence: CSASLGKGLRNTIYF. The CDR3 coding sequence is TGCAGTGCTAGTTTGGGGAAAGGGCTTAGAAACACCATATATTTT.

This clonotype has a handful of counts. The rearrangement joins TRBV9 to TRBJ1-3; perhaps TRBD1 as D (6 bases). Looked up from germline, CDR1 is SGDLS and CDR2 is YYNGEE. The length of the CDR3 is 17 residues. V was cut by 3 bases and J by 1 base, with 17 bases left in between. The CDR3 is CASSGSLQGQSGNTIYF. The CDR3 DNA is TGTGCCAGCAGCGGATCTTTACAGGGTCAATCTGGAAACACCATATATTTT.

This clonotype was detected a few times. A clone one base away is much larger, so this may be a read error. This chain connects TRBV9 to TRBJ2-7; D is unclear. CDR1 is SGDLS, CDR2 YYNGEE, per germline. CDR3 length: 14 amino acids. Trimming removed 0 bases from V and 5 bases from J, with 12 bases in between. CDR3 sequence: CASSVGPRSDEQYF. CDR3 bases: TGTGCCAGCAGCGTAGGTCCCAGGAGCGACGAGCAGTACTTC. Looking up the rest from reference TRBV9 and TRBJ2-7 gives the full variable domain: DSGVTQTPKHLITATGQRVTLRCSPRSGDLSVYWYQQSLDQGLQFLIQYYNGEERAKGNILERFSAQQFPDLHSELNLSSLELGDSALYFCASSVGPRSDEQYFGPGTRLTVT.

This clonotype was counted at least ten times. The rearrangement links TRBV6-1 to TRBJ1-5; D unclear. Germline V lookup: CDR1 MNHNS, CDR2 SASEGT. Trimming stripped 4 bases from V and 6 bases from J, with 10 bases between. This CDR3 is 13 amino acids long. The CDR3 reads CASSVGGSQPQHF. The CDR3 bases are TGTGCCAGCAGTGTTGGAGGAAGTCAGCCCCAGCATTTT.

This clonotype was picked up many times. V usage is TRBV3-1 and J usage is TRBJ2-5, with D unresolved. V lost 6 bases and J 7 bases, leaving 9 bases between the germline ends. This CDR3 is 11 amino acids long. CDR1 is LGHDT and CDR2 is YNNKEL in the germline V gene (reference sequence). The CDR3 DNA reads TGTGCCAGCAGGACCTCATCGACCCAGTACTTC. This translates into CASRTSSTQYF.

For this clonotype: A much larger clone lies a single base off, so this may be a read error. The chain uses TRBV7-6 and TRBJ2-1; maybe TRBD2 (6 bases). This CDR3 comprises 15 residues. V shed 4 bases and J shed 8 bases, with 18 bases lying between them. In germline, CDR1 is SGHVS, CDR2 FNYEAQ. Written as DNA, the CDR3 is TGTGCCAGCAGCTCAATCCGGGGGAGTGTCGATGAGCAGTTCTTC. Amino acid sequence: CASSSIRGSVDEQFF.

This clonotype was recorded at least ten times. The chain carries TRBV6-1 and TRBJ2-3; D possibly corresponds to TRBD2 (6 bases). Germline CDR1 and CDR2: MNHNS and SASEGT. The V end lost 2 bases, the J end lost 5 bases, and 14 bases lay between the germline ends. The CDR3 spans 15 residues. DNA of the CDR3: TGTGCCAGCAGTGAAAGGGAAGGGGACTTAGATACGCAGTATTTT. Protein product: CASSEREGDLDTQYF.

In DNA, the CDR3 is TGTGCCAGCAGCATCCAGCAAGGTTACGGTGAGCAGTTCTTC. Protein sequence: CASSIQQGYGEQFF. The V call is TRBV12-3 or TRBV12-4, the J call TRBJ2-1; no reliable D call. The CDR3 length is 14 residues. Trimming left V 6 bases short and J 9 bases short, with 18 bases between.

This clonotype was detected ten times or more. This chain uses TRBV2 with TRBJ2-7, with unresolved D. This CDR3 has 14 amino acids. The ends were cut back, 7 bases at V and 3 bases at J, with 16 bases in the middle. The germline V gene encodes CDR1 SNHLY and CDR2 FYNNEI. The CDR3 is CASKLEARFYEQYF. The DNA of the CDR3 is TGTGCCAGCAAGCTCGAGGCCCGTTTCTACGAGCAGTACTTC.

This clonotype came up a few times. The chain combines TRBV10-3 with TRBJ1-2; D is unresolved. The CDR3 has 15 amino acids. V was shortened by 5 bases and J by 1 base, with 14 bases between the two germline ends. From germline, CDR1 is ENHRY and CDR2 SYGVKD. CDR3 DNA sequence: TGTGCCATCAGTATTGACCTCCTCGATAACTATGGCTACACCTTC. The encoded protein is CAISIDLLDNYGYTF.

This clonotype came up many times. V gene TRBV7-8 combines with J gene TRBJ1-5, with TRBD1 as a possible D gene (6 bases). This CDR3 is 14 amino acids long. Trimming stripped 3 bases from V and 5 bases from J, with 11 bases between. Looked up from germline, CDR1 is SGHVS and CDR2 is FQNEAQ. DNA for the CDR3: TGTGCCAGCAGCTTGGGCAGGGGTGATCAGCCCCAGCATTTT. Protein product: CASSLGRGDQPQHF.

This chain uses TRBV5-4 with TRBJ2-7; D is undetermined. Germline CDR1 is SGHNT and CDR2 is YYREEE (reference sequence). CDR3 length: 14 residues. Trimming shortened V by 0 bases and J by 3 bases, and 10 bases separated the two germline ends. Here the CDR3 DNA reads TGTGCCAGCAGCTTGGTCGGCAAAAACTACGAGCAGTACTTC. It encodes CASSLVGKNYEQYF.

CDR3 residues: CASSRGAGPIGTQYF. Written as DNA, the CDR3 is TGTGCCAGCAGTCGGGGGGCGGGGCCCATCGGGACCCAGTACTTC. This chain links TRBV6-1 with TRBJ2-5; tentative D call: TRBD2 (7 bases). The CDR3 contains 15 residues. The germline V and J ends were trimmed by 5 bases and 7 bases, with 20 bases remaining between them. Germline V CDR1 and CDR2: MNHNS, SASEGT.

The chain links TRBV7-8 to TRBJ2-5, with 16 bases matching TRBD2. V trimming: 3 bases; J trimming: 4 bases; junction bases outside the gene matches: 17. Germline V gene lookup returns CDR1 SGHVS and CDR2 FQNEAQ. CDR3 length: 21 residues. CDR3 nucleotides: TGTGCCAGCAGCTTGGAGTTGGGACTAGCGGGGGGGCCACTGGTTCGAGAGACCCAGTACTTC. Translated, it gives CASSLELGLAGGPLVRETQYF.

The sample holds many counts of this clonotype. The rearrangement joins TRBV15 to TRBJ1-4, with D tentatively TRBD1 (5 bases). CDR3 length equals 16 residues. CDR1 is LNHNV and CDR2 is YYDKDF in the germline V gene (reference sequence). Trimming removed 0 bases from V and 2 bases from J, with 10 bases in between. The CDR3 nucleotides read TGTGCCACCAGCAGAGAGAGGGGTAGGACTAATGAAAAACTGTTTTTT. Translated, it gives CATSRERGRTNEKLFF.

The CDR3 spells CASSPQGAGEQFF. For the CDR3, the DNA is TGTGCCAGCAGCCCGCAGGGGGCCGGTGAGCAGTTCTTC. The gene calls are TRBV6-4 and TRBJ2-1; 8 bases are a match to TRBD1. The CDR3 consists of 13 residues. Losses at the gene ends were 6 bases for V and 9 bases for J; bases not matched to a gene: 7. The germline gives CDR1 MRHNA, CDR2 SNTAGT.

Many counts were recorded for this clonotype. The chain carries TRBV6-5 and TRBJ2-7, with D hard to call. CDR3 length: 15 residues. The germline CDR1 and CDR2 sequences are MNHEY and SVGAGI. V dropped 0 bases and J dropped 3 bases, with 12 bases sitting between them. CDR3 bases: TGTGCCAGCAGTTACTCGAAGGGCGCGGTCTACGAGCAGTACTTC. Translated: CASSYSKGAVYEQYF.

This clonotype was seen at least ten times. The chain uses TRBV10-3 and TRBJ2-3; 7 bases match TRBD1. From germline, CDR1 is ENHRY and CDR2 SYGVKD. CDR3 length: 14 amino acids. Germline trimming cut 6 bases from V and 2 bases from J; bases unmatched to any gene: 5. In nucleotides, the CDR3 is TGTGCCATCAGGGAGACAGGGATCACAGATACGCAGTATTTT. It yields the protein CAIRETGITDTQYF.

V usage is TRBV6-1 and J usage is TRBJ2-5; 15 nucleotides align to TRBD2. Trimming cost V 2 bases and J 3 bases; bases outside gene matches: 4. This CDR3 contains 17 residues. CDR1 and CDR2 from the germline V gene are MNHNS and SASEGT. In nucleotides, the CDR3 is TGTGCCAGCAGTGAACCCCGGACTAGCGGGAGGGAAGAGACCCAGTACTTC. It yields the protein CASSEPRTSGREETQYF.

This clonotype showed up just a few times. The chain joins TRBV3-1 to TRBJ2-6, with D possibly being TRBD1 (7 bases). The CDR3 has 17 residues. CDR1 is LGHDT and CDR2 is YNNKEL in the germline V gene (reference sequence). Trimming cost V 1 base and J 0 bases, with 10 bases left between them. CDR3 DNA: TGTGCCAGCAGCCAAGGACAGGGAGGCTCTGGGGCCAACGTCCTGACTTTC. Protein product: CASSQGQGGSGANVLTF.

The table lists this clonotype with many counts. This chain joins TRBV7-9 and TRBJ2-7; 10 bases match TRBD1. Losses at the gene ends were 5 bases for V and 1 base for J; bases not matched to a gene: 20. The CDR3 is 20 residues long. Germline V gene lookup returns CDR1 SEHNR and CDR2 FQNEAQ (reference sequence). Here the CDR3 DNA reads TGTGCCAGCAGCCTTAGCCCCCTGACAGGGGGCGCGGAGGGGTCCTACGAGCAGTACTTC. Its translation: CASSLSPLTGGAEGSYEQYF.

This clonotype was counted ten times or more. The V gene is TRBV6-5, the J gene TRBJ1-3; D is ambiguous. Deletions cut 0 bases from V and 0 bases from J, with 9 bases between. This CDR3 is 16 amino acids long. The germline V gene has CDR1 MNHEY and CDR2 SVGAGI. The DNA of the CDR3 is TGTGCCAGCAGTTACTCGATGGAACCCTCTGGAAACACCATATATTTT. Protein sequence: CASSYSMEPSGNTIYF.

The chain recombines TRBV3-1 with TRBJ2-2, with D perhaps TRBD1 (6 bases). The CDR3 covers 15 residues. Germline V gene lookup returns CDR1 LGHDT and CDR2 YNNKEL (reference sequence). Trimming pared 3 bases from V and 0 bases from J, leaving 8 bases between. The CDR3 sequence is CASSQTGANTGELFF. The CDR3 nucleotides are TGTGCCAGCAGCCAGACAGGTGCGAACACCGGGGAGCTGTTTTTT.

The chain joins TRBV7-3 to TRBJ2-7; 7 nucleotides match TRBD1. Germline CDR1 and CDR2: SGHTA and FQGTGA. The CDR3 runs to 14 residues. J gave up 7 bases and V 5 bases, and 11 bases lay outside the gene matches. For the CDR3, the DNA is TGTGCCAGCAGCCTCGACGACAGGGCTGGGGAGCAGTACTTC. It encodes CASSLDDRAGEQYF.

This clonotype was observed many times. The DNA for the CDR3 is TGTGCCAGCTCAACCCAACTAGCGGGAATCGCAGATACGCAGTATTTT. As protein: CASSTQLAGIADTQYF. V usage is TRBV18 and J usage is TRBJ2-3; 10 positions agree with TRBD2. CDR3 length: 16 amino acids. The V gene's germline CDR1 is KGHSH and CDR2 LQKENI. Trimming at V came to 5 bases and at J to 4 bases, leaving 9 bases not matched to a gene. Full variable domain (missing parts from reference TRBV18 and TRBJ2-3): NAGVMQNPRHLVRRRGQEARLRCSPMKGHSHVYWYRQLPEEGLKFMVYLQKENIIDESGMPKERFSAEFPKEGPSILRIQQVVRGDSAAYFCASSTQLAGIADTQYFGPGTRLTVL.

A remark on this clonotype: It may be a read error: a sequence one base away is much more abundant. The chain couples TRBV7-9 to TRBJ1-1, with D possibly matching TRBD1 (5 bases). Germline V CDR1 and CDR2: SEHNR, FQNEAQ (reference sequence). CDR3 length: 15 residues. Trimming removed 6 bases at V and 6 bases at J, with 20 bases between. The CDR3 sequence: CASSPSRHWDAEAFF. Written as DNA, the CDR3 is TGTGCCAGCAGTCCAAGCAGACATTGGGACGCTGAAGCTTTCTTT.